This T cell receptor beta chain was retrieved from a study of blood T cells in healthy people across ages (dated by TCRdb to the mid-2010s). About the full investigation: In model experiments, template switching captured roughly one uniquely barcoded TCR beta cDNA molecule for every two T cells. Donors of different ages were randomly distributed across sequencing lanes to avoid experimental bias. The study analyzed two additional independent replicas of 1 million unique cDNA reads from the same blood draw for two donors, one aged 18 to 29 and one aged 80 or older. The study measured age-related changes in TCR beta repertoire diversity using deep sequencing normalized with unique cDNA molecular identifiers. The donors were split into four age groups: young (average about 15 years), middle-aged (39), aged (more than 60) and long-lived (roughly 80). Overall study results and their limits: Estimates of total diversity from one million sequenced T cells were regarded as lower bounds and underestimates. The long-lived group showed more naive CD4+ T cells, fewer expanded clones and increased TCR diversity than the aged group, suggesting age selection. As age increased, observed TCR beta diversity per million T cells dropped in a roughly linear way, and a significant reduction was already evident by age 40. Because profiling used bulk unsorted PBMCs, naive and antigen-experienced compartments could not be compared conclusively. Because the CMV infection status of the donors was unknown, age-related changes in expanded clonotypes may potentially have been confounded. There was a strong correlation between observed TCR beta diversity and the percentage of naive T cells measured by flow cytometry.

Libraries were built with 5' RACE. The listed sequencing device is Illumina HiSeq 2500. A second roughly 6 to 12 cycle PCR used a sample-barcoded 5' primer and a J-beta primer mix. A template-switch 5' adaptor carrying 12 random nucleotides introduced a unique molecular identifier onto each TCR beta cDNA molecule. Each sample yielded at least 2.5 million CDR3-containing paired-end reads. The Mint cDNA synthesis kit, primed by a TRBC-specific oligonucleotide, was used to synthesize first-strand cDNA from all RNA. After uracil-DNA glycosylase treatment, a first 18-cycle PCR used universal primers M1SS and BC2_uni_R on all cDNA. Regarding the original processing steps: Normalization of each sample was performed by random selection of 1 million high-quality reads, each carrying a distinct molecular identifier. Reads with shared molecular identifiers were discarded instead of being binned into consensus sequences. MiTCR, run with a Q25 quality threshold and the strictest error-elimination algorithm, handled CDR3 identification, clonotype clustering and error correction. A nonparametric unseen species model using Euler transformation provided a lower-bound estimate of total TCR beta diversity. The raw public reads went through TCRdb reprocessing: fastp at Q25, MiXCR clone calling, in-frame beta chains kept. Records with the same CDR3 protein are collapsed into one entry carrying the most frequent genes and DNA. TCRdb, not the original authors, processed these V and J calls. The sample table contains around 650,000 distinct CDR3 sequences; only one count was recorded for roughly 30% of them. 15% of the sample lies in the top ten.

This clonotype has a count of ten or more. What antigen it recognizes has not been identified. One base away there is no much larger clone; base qualities are not given. Systemically healthy Caucasian individuals from Russia, 39 in total and aged roughly 6 to 95 years, were included as donors. Ten milliliters of peripheral blood were collected from each donor into EDTA-treated Vacutainer tubes. Ficoll-Paque density-gradient centrifugation was used to isolate PBMCs, with at least 7 million per sample. Trizol reagent was used to extract total RNA from the PBMCs, yielding at least 5.5 micrograms per sample. For every donor, an aliquot of PBMCs went through flow cytometry to measure the percentages of naive CD45RAhigh/CD27high T cells. Including cysteine and phenylalanine, the CDR3 has 16 amino acids. Only CDR3 DNA remains: 48 bases, in frame from the first base. CDR1 and CDR2 are drawn from the germline V gene (reference sequence): GTSNPN, SVGIG. V is pruned by 1 base and J by 2 bases, leaving 2 bases of the junction without a gene match.

Sequenced material: blood. The receptor's source is a woman older than 75 in good health. Donor details come from another sample of the same person, matched by shared clones. This sequence uses TRBV30 and TRBJ2-6, and TRBD1 aligns with 10 junction nucleotides. CDR3 loop: CAWSAGTGAGANVLTF. The DNA sequence follows: TGTGCCTGGAGTGCCGGGACAGGGGCTGGGGCCAACGTCCTGACTTTC.